These 28 T cell receptor beta chains share one sample of origin, sequenced in a study of beta chain features in type 1 diabetes. Isolated RNA was reverse transcribed in full, so expressed TCRB transcripts were sequenced. Clones were sequenced by immunoSEQ multiplex PCR, and TCRdb holds only the in-frame ones, with some missing. Of 900,000 or so clones in the sample, 15% to 20% were seen once. Sequenced sample: naive CD4+ T cells from blood. These receptors all stem from a woman aged 18-30 years in good health.

This clone was detected a few times. The chain recombines TRBV19 with TRBJ2-1, with D hard to call. The CDR3 is made up of 15 amino acids. Germline V lookup: CDR1 LNHDA, CDR2 SQIVND (reference sequence). Trimming left V 5 bases short and J 0 bases short, with 11 bases between. The CDR3 bases are TGTGCCAGTAGTCGTGGAGTAGTCTCCTACAATGAGCAGTTCTTC. Residues: CASSRGVVSYNEQFF.

This clone has just a few counts. V usage is TRBV7-9 and J usage is TRBJ2-3; possible D gene TRBD2, 6 bases. Germline V CDR1 and CDR2: SEHNR, FQNEAQ (reference sequence). There are 15 residues in the CDR3. V was cut by 0 bases and J by 2 bases, with 9 bases left in between. CDR3 coding DNA: TGTGCCAGCAGCTTAGCGGGGGGAGACACAGATACGCAGTATTTT. Translation: CASSLAGGDTDTQYF.

The chain has TRBV2 and TRBJ1-4; D is possibly TRBD1 (5 bases). Germline assignment: CDR1 SNHLY and CDR2 FYNNEI. Trimming shortened V by 5 bases and J by 7 bases, and 17 bases separated the two germline ends. This CDR3 has 15 amino acids. For the CDR3, the DNA is TGTGCCAGCAGTCCGCGACAAAACGGGGCTGAAAAACTGTTTTTT. It encodes CASSPRQNGAEKLFF.

The sample holds a few counts of this clone. The chain is built from TRBV6-6 and TRBJ2-1; D call uncertain. Per the germline V gene, CDR1 is MNHNY and CDR2 is SVGAGI (reference sequence). This CDR3 spans 15 amino acids. V dropped 2 bases and J dropped 4 bases, with 12 bases sitting between them. CDR3 DNA: TGTGCCAGCAGTTACGCGAGCCCAATTTACAATGAGCAGTTCTTC. Protein sequence: CASSYASPIYNEQFF.

The gene calls are TRBV5-1 and TRBJ1-4; D is ambiguous. Germline CDR1 SGHRS, CDR2 YFSETQ. The CDR3 contains 14 residues. Trimming removed 0 bases at V and 4 bases at J, with 7 bases between. CDR3 sequence: CASSLGEINEKLFF. The CDR3 nucleotides read TGCGCCAGCAGCTTGGGGGAAATTAATGAAAAACTGTTTTTT.

The chain links TRBV6-1 to TRBJ1-2; D gene ambiguous. This CDR3 has 14 residues. V was trimmed by 1 base and J by 4 bases, leaving 10 bases between them. Germline V gives CDR1 MNHNS, CDR2 SASEGT. Here the CDR3 reads CASSEVGWSYGYTF. The DNA of the CDR3 is TGTGCCAGCAGTGAAGTGGGATGGAGCTATGGCTACACCTTC.

This chain links TRBV9 with TRBJ2-3; D is undetermined. V shed 0 bases and J shed 1 base, with 15 bases lying between them. Per germline, CDR1 SGDLS and CDR2 YYNGEE. The CDR3 has 17 residues. The CDR3 sequence is CASSVGVVVFGTDTQYF. The DNA of the CDR3 is TGTGCCAGCAGCGTAGGGGTAGTCGTATTTGGCACAGATACGCAGTATTTT.

The V call is TRBV12-5, the J call TRBJ2-1, with D perhaps assigned TRBD1 or TRBD2 (5 bases each). Trimming removed 7 bases at V and 2 bases at J, with 12 bases between. The V gene's germline CDR1 is LGHNT and CDR2 FRNRAP. This CDR3 is built from 14 residues. The CDR3 spells CASAPGRAYNEQFF. The CDR3, as DNA: TGTGCTAGTGCCCCGGGGCGGGCCTACAATGAGCAGTTCTTC.

The genes are TRBV2 and TRBJ2-1, with 9 bases that match TRBD2. V lost 9 bases to trimming and J lost 7 bases; unmatched junction nucleotides: 4. The CDR3 runs to 12 residues. CDR1 SNHLY and CDR2 FYNNEI come from the germline V gene. The CDR3 loop reads CASSGSGNEQFF. CDR3 DNA sequence: TGTGCCAGTAGCGGGAGTGGTAATGAGCAGTTCTTC.

A note on this clone: The sample contains more than one DNA sequence encoding this CDR3. This CDR3 reads CASSERRSTDTQYF. CDR3 DNA: TGTGCCAGCAGTGAAAGACGCAGCACAGATACGCAGTATTTT. The chain recombines TRBV6-1 with TRBJ2-3; D is uncertain. This CDR3 has 14 amino acids. V was pared by 2 bases and J by 0 bases, with 6 bases between. CDR1 and CDR2 (germline): MNHNS, SASEGT.

The chain uses TRBV15 and TRBJ2-7; D tentatively fits TRBD1 or TRBD2 (5 bases each). Germline CDR1 and CDR2: LNHNV and YYDKDF (reference sequence). V was cut by 1 base and J by 7 bases, with 8 bases left in between. The CDR3 runs to 12 residues. The CDR3 protein is CATSRAGTEQYF. Here the CDR3 DNA reads TGTGCCACCAGCAGAGCTGGGACGGAGCAGTACTTC.

The chain has TRBV5-1 and TRBJ2-5; D ambiguous. Trimming took off 1 base at V and 1 base at J, with 14 bases between the two ends. The CDR3 is 16 amino acids. Germline V lookup: CDR1 SGHRS, CDR2 YFSETQ. The CDR3 here is CASSLTGASLQETQYF. The CDR3, as DNA: TGCGCCAGCAGCTTGACGGGCGCCAGCCTCCAAGAGACCCAGTACTTC.

Notes on this clone: The junction departs from the called germline gene at one end, perhaps through a read error. Other DNA variants within this sample encode the same CDR3. The J gene is TRBJ2-3, the V gene TRBV6-5; D gene unclear. Germline values: CDR1 MNHEY, CDR2 SVGAGI. CDR3 size: 14 residues. The CDR3 sequence: CASSYAGDEDTQYF. CDR3 bases: TGTGCCAGCAGTTATGCCGGAGACGAAGATACACAGTATTTT.

The rearrangement links TRBV9 to TRBJ2-2, with 8 positions matching TRBD2. CDR1 and CDR2 from the germline V gene are SGDLS and YYNGEE. The CDR3 is 15 residues long. Trimming removed 0 bases from V and 6 bases from J; junction bases left unmatched: 4. The CDR3 loop reads CASSVDGRASGELFF. For the CDR3, the DNA is TGTGCCAGCAGCGTAGACGGGAGGGCCTCCGGGGAGCTGTTTTTT. The full variable domain, its missing parts supplied by reference TRBV9 and TRBJ2-2, is DSGVTQTPKHLITATGQRVTLRCSPRSGDLSVYWYQQSLDQGLQFLIQYYNGEERAKGNILERFSAQQFPDLHSELNLSSLELGDSALYFCASSVDGRASGELFFGEGSRLTVL.

There are many counts of this clone. The V call is TRBV23-1, the J call TRBJ2-2, with 7 bases identical to TRBD1. TRBV23-1 is an open reading frame whose function is uncertain. With 2 bases clipped from V and 4 bases from J, the junction kept 10 bases outside the gene matches. There are 17 residues in the CDR3. CDR3 sequence: CASSQTLDRAGTGELFF. In nucleotides, the CDR3 is TGCGCCAGCAGTCAAACCCTCGACAGGGCTGGCACCGGGGAGCTGTTTTTT.

This clone was counted between two and nine times. This rearrangement joins TRBV15 to TRBJ1-3; D is ambiguous. Trimming pared 0 bases from V and 3 bases from J, leaving 6 bases between. This CDR3 has 14 amino acids. Germline CDR1 LNHNV, CDR2 YYDKDF (reference sequence). CDR3 sequence (DNA): TGTGCCACCAGCAGAGATACGAGTGGAAACACCATATATTTT. Amino acid sequence: CATSRDTSGNTIYF.

This clone was recorded a few times. The sample contains more than one DNA sequence encoding this CDR3. The chain links TRBV18 to TRBJ2-5, with D tentatively TRBD1 (5 bases). The CDR3 length is 13 residues. CDR1 and CDR2 (germline): KGHSH, LQKENI. The V gene lost 3 bases and the J gene lost 2 bases, with 7 bases spanning the gap. CDR3 nucleotide sequence: TGTGCCAGCTCACCGTCAGGGCAAGAGACCCAGTACTTC. This encodes CASSPSGQETQYF.

V is TRBV7-8 and J is TRBJ2-7; a weak D match, TRBD2 (6 bases). Trimming cost V 3 bases and J 2 bases, with 17 bases left between them. CDR1 is SGHVS, CDR2 FQNEAQ, per germline. The CDR3 is 16 amino acids. CDR3 protein: CASSFSSVRGTYEQYF. Written as DNA, the CDR3 is TGTGCCAGCAGCTTTTCTAGCGTCCGGGGGACCTACGAGCAGTACTTC. Full variable domain (remainder filled in from reference TRBV7-8 and TRBJ2-7): GAGVSQSPRYKVAKRGQDVALRCDPISGHVSLFWYQQALGQGPEFLTYFQNEAQLDKSGLPSDRFFAERPEGSVSTLKIQRTQQEDSAVYLCASSFSSVRGTYEQYFGPGTRLTVT.

The chain joins TRBV19 to TRBJ1-3; 7 nucleotides agree with TRBD1. The germline gives CDR1 LNHDA, CDR2 SQIVND (reference sequence). The CDR3 is made up of 14 amino acids. Trimming removed 8 bases from V and 0 bases from J; junction bases left unmatched: 4. CDR3 sequence: CASRDSTSGNTIYF. In nucleotides, the CDR3 is TGTGCCAGTCGGGACAGTACCTCTGGAAACACCATATATTTT.

This chain links TRBV11-2 with TRBJ2-1; 7 bases fit TRBD2. V lost 5 bases, J lost 4 bases, and 11 bases stayed unmatched. The CDR3 runs to 16 residues. Germline assignment: CDR1 SGHAT and CDR2 FQNNGV. The DNA of the CDR3 is TGTGCCAGCAGCCCGAGCGGTGGGCGGGGGTACAATGAGCAGTTCTTC. Translated, it gives CASSPSGGRGYNEQFF.

The chain uses TRBV27 and TRBJ1-4; tentative D call: TRBD1 (6 bases). V lost 3 bases and J lost 10, with 12 bases in between. This CDR3 has 13 amino acids. Germline V CDR1 and CDR2: MNHEY, SMNVEV (reference sequence). The CDR3 sequence: CASSFPGVGKLFF. The DNA of the CDR3 is TGTGCCAGCAGTTTTCCAGGGGTTGGAAAACTGTTTTTT.

This clone was observed a few times. The chain uses TRBV5-4 and TRBJ2-5; 12 positions match TRBD2. The CDR3 runs to 15 residues. In germline, CDR1 is SGHNT, CDR2 YYREEE (reference sequence). The V gene end was trimmed by 1 base and the J gene end by 5 bases; junction bases not matched to a gene: 3. CDR3 DNA: TGTGCCAGCAGCTTGCGACTAGCGGGAGTTGAGACCCAGTACTTC. It encodes CASSLRLAGVETQYF.

This chain connects TRBV7-3 to TRBJ2-3; D call uncertain. Trimming removed 5 bases at V and 0 bases at J, with 9 bases between. The CDR3 length is 14 residues. Germline-derived CDR1 and CDR2 are SGHTA and FQGTGA. This CDR3 is CASSPLESTDTQYF. CDR3 coding DNA: TGTGCCAGCAGCCCACTGGAGAGCACAGATACGCAGTATTTT.

The V gene is TRBV7-2, the J gene TRBJ2-1; D gene unclear. The CDR3 is made up of 15 amino acids. Trimming removed 5 bases from V and 0 bases from J, with 11 bases in between. Germline CDR1 is SGHTA and CDR2 is FQGNSA. CDR3 loop: CASSRMVSSYNEQFF. The CDR3 region has the DNA TGTGCCAGCAGCCGAATGGTTAGCTCCTACAATGAGCAGTTCTTC.

Only a few counts were recorded for this clone. The CDR3 sequence: CAISESVDSTGNTIYF. DNA for the CDR3: TGTGCCATCAGTGAGTCAGTGGACAGTACTGGAAACACCATATATTTT. V usage is TRBV10-3 and J usage is TRBJ1-3; a weak D match, TRBD1 (6 bases). The CDR3 extends over 16 amino acids. Germline CDR1 ENHRY, CDR2 SYGVKD. V was pared by 0 bases and J by 2 bases, with 11 bases between.

There are a few counts of this clone. This chain connects TRBV18 to TRBJ1-1; no clear D gene. From germline, CDR1 is KGHSH and CDR2 LQKENI. V gave up 2 bases and J gave up 5 bases, with 12 bases separating them. CDR3 length: 14 residues. The CDR3 DNA is TGTGCCAGCTCACCATTGTCGGGAGGGACTGAAGCTTTCTTT. Protein product: CASSPLSGGTEAFF.

This clone has only a few counts. The J gene is TRBJ2-3, the V gene TRBV5-1; possible D gene TRBD1, 5 bases. The germline CDR1 and CDR2 sequences are SGHRS and YFSETQ. V lost 3 bases to trimming and J lost 2 bases, with 13 bases between them. The CDR3 covers 15 residues. DNA for the CDR3: TGCGCCAGCAGCTACGGACACCTTGCCACAGATACGCAGTATTTT. This codes for CASSYGHLATDTQYF. The full variable domain, its missing parts supplied by reference TRBV5-1 and TRBJ2-3, is KAGVTQTPRYLIKTRGQQVTLSCSPISGHRSVSWYQQTPGQGLQFLFEYFSETQRNKGNFPGRFSGRQFSNSRSEMNVSTLELGDSALYLCASSYGHLATDTQYFGPGTRLTVL.

The table lists this clone with a few counts. The J gene is TRBJ2-7, the V gene TRBV6-5; maybe TRBD2 (5 bases). The CDR3 is 13 amino acids. CDR1 is MNHEY and CDR2 is SVGAGI in the germline V gene. V was clipped by 4 bases and J by 5 bases, with 12 bases between them. CDR3 residues: CASSSASSHEQYF. CDR3 DNA: TGTGCCAGCAGTTCCGCTAGCAGCCACGAGCAGTACTTC.